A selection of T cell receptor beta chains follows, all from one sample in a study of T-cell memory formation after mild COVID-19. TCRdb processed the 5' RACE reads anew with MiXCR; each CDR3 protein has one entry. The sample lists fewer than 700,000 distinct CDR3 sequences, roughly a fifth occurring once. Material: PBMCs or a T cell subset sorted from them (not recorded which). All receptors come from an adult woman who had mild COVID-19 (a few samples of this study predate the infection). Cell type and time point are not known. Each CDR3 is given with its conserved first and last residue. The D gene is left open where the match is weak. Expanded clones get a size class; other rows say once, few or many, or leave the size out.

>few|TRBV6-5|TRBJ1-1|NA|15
CASSQRTWRGTEAFF
TGTGCCAGCAGTCAACGGACCTGGCGAGGAACTGAAGCTTTCTTT
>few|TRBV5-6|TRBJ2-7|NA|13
CASSLETSYEQYF
TGTGCCAGCAGCTTAGAAACCTCCTACGAGCAGTACTTC
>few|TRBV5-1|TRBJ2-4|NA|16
CASSPRGALAKNIQYF
TGCGCCAGCAGCCCCCGGGGGGCCCTAGCCAAAAACATTCAGTACTTC
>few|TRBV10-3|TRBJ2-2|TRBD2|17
CAIRGDPGLARTGELFF
TGTGCCATCAGGGGTGACCCGGGACTAGCACGCACCGGGGAGCTGTTTTTT
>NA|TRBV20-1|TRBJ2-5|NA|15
CSARRGAGNQETQYF
TGCAGTGCTAGGAGGGGGGCGGGGAACCAAGAGACCCAGTACTTC
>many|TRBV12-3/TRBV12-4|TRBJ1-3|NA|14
CASSLSVAGNTIYF
TGTGCCAGCAGTTTATCAGTGGCTGGAAACACCATATATTTT
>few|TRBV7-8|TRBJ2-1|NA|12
CASSFTGNEQFF
TGTGCCAGCAGTTTTACGGGCAATGAGCAGTTCTTC
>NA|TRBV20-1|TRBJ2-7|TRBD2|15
CSARSSGTSRNEQYF
TGCAGTGCTAGATCTTCCGGGACTAGCCGCAACGAGCAGTACTTC
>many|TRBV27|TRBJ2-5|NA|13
CASSPQGGETQYF
TGTGCCAGCAGTCCTCAGGGGGGGGAGACCCAGTACTTC
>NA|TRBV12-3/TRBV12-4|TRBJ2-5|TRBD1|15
CASSWGTGRSETQYF
TGTGCCAGCAGTTGGGGGACAGGCAGATCGGAGACCCAGTACTTC
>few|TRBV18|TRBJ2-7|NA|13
CASSPLIMTEQYF
TGTGCCAGCTCACCGTTAATTATGACCGAGCAGTACTTC
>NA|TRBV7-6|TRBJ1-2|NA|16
CASSTLTAPHNYGYTF
TGTGCCAGCAGCACCTTGACAGCGCCCCATAACTATGGCTACACCTTC
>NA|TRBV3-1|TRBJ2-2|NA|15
CASSQALLGSGELFF
TGTGCCAGCAGCCAGGCTCTATTGGGCTCCGGGGAGCTGTTTTTT
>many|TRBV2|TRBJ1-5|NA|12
CASSDSNQPQHF
TGTGCCAGCAGTGATTCCAATCAGCCCCAGCATTTT
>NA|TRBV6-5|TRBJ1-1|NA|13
CASSSPGASEAFF
TGTGCCAGCAGTTCCCCGGGGGCTTCTGAAGCTTTCTTT
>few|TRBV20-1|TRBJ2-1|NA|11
CSGSAYNEQFF
TGCAGTGGGTCGGCTTACAATGAGCAGTTCTTC
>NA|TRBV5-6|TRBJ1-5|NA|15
CASSMAPSGNQPQHF
TGTGCCAGCAGCATGGCACCGAGCGGCAATCAGCCCCAGCATTTT
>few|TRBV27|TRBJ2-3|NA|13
CASSYTRTDTQYF
TGTGCCAGCAGTTACACCCGTACAGATACGCAGTATTTT
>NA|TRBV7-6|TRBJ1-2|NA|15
CASSLASGGNYGYTF
TGTGCCAGCAGCTTAGCGTCCGGGGGAAACTATGGCTACACCTTC
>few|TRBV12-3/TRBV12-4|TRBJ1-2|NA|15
CASSLASGALSGYTF
TGTGCCAGCAGTTTAGCGTCGGGGGCGCTTAGTGGCTACACCTTC
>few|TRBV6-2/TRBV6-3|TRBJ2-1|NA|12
CASDPGLNEQFF
TGTGCCAGCGACCCTGGGCTCAATGAGCAGTTCTTC
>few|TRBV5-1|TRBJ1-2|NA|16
CASSLDPGGVGNGYTF
TGCGCCAGCAGCTTGGATCCGGGCGGGGTCGGGAATGGCTACACCTTC
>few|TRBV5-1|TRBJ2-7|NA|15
CASSLSAGTSYEQYF
TGCGCCAGCAGCTTGTCAGCAGGGACCTCCTACGAGCAGTACTTC
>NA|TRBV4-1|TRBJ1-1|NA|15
CASSQDRRGLTEAFF
TGCGCCAGCAGCCAAGATCGGCGGGGGCTCACTGAAGCTTTCTTT
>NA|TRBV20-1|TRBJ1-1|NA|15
CSASRPGGLGAEAFF
TGCAGTGCAAGCCGACCGGGGGGCTTGGGCGCTGAAGCTTTCTTT
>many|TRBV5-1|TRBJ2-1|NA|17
CASSFRPGDRGYNEQFF
TGCGCCAGCAGCTTCCGGCCAGGGGATAGGGGCTACAATGAGCAGTTCTTC
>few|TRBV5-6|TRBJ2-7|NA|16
CASSSRETDLYYEQYF
TGTGCCAGCAGCTCTCGTGAGACAGACCTATACTACGAGCAGTACTTC
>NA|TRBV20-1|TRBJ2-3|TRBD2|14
CSVLTSPTTNTQYF
TGCAGTGTTTTGACTAGCCCGACAACCAATACGCAGTATTTT
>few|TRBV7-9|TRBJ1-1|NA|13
CASSRVGSTEAFF
TGTGCCAGCAGCAGGGTCGGGAGCACTGAAGCTTTCTTT
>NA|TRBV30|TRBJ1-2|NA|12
CAWSWWEGGYTF
TGTGCCTGGAGTTGGTGGGAAGGTGGCTACACCTTC
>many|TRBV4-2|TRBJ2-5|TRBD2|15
CASSQNSGGQETQYF
TGTGCCAGCAGCCAAAATAGCGGGGGGCAAGAGACCCAGTACTTC
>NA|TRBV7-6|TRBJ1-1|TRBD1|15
CASSLEDRGNTEAFF
TGTGCCAGCAGCTTAGAGGACAGGGGAAACACTGAAGCTTTCTTT
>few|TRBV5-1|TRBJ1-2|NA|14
CASSLPQGTYGYTF
TGCGCCAGCAGTCTACCGCAGGGGACCTATGGCTACACCTTC
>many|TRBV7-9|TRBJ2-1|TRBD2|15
CASSLVGRGSNEQFF
TGTGCCAGCAGCTTGGTCGGGAGGGGTTCCAATGAGCAGTTCTTC
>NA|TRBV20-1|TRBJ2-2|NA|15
CSARVPARGTGELFF
TGCAGTGCTAGAGTCCCCGCCAGGGGCACCGGGGAGCTGTTTTTT
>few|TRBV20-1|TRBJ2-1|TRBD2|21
CSARGLPGTKTSGGAYNEQFF
TGCAGTGCTAGAGGCCTCCCCGGGACTAAGACTAGCGGGGGCGCCTACAATGAGCAGTTCTTC
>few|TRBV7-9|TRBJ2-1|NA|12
CASSLGFGEQFF
TGTGCCAGCAGCTTAGGGTTCGGTGAGCAGTTCTTC
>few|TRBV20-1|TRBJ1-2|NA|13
CSARDGVVRGYTF
TGCAGTGCTAGAGACGGAGTGGTTCGGGGCTACACCTTC
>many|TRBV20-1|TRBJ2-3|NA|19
CSARDRRIGAGKSTDTQYF
TGCAGTGCTAGAGATCGTAGGATTGGGGCCGGGAAAAGCACAGATACGCAGTATTTT
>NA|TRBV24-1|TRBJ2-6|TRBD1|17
CATSRGQGLSGANVLTF
TGTGCCACCAGTCGTGGACAGGGGCTCTCTGGGGCCAACGTCCTGACTTTC
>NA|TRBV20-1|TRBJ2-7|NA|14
CSARVEGGLYEQYF
TGCAGTGCTAGAGTCGAAGGGGGACTCTACGAGCAGTACTTC
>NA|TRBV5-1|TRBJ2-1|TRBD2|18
CASIPTSGGPSSYNEQFF
TGCGCCAGCATCCCGACTAGCGGGGGCCCGAGCTCCTACAATGAGCAGTTCTTC
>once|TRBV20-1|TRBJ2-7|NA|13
CSARGTASYEQYF
TGCAGTGCTAGAGGGACAGCGTCCTACGAGCAGTACTTC
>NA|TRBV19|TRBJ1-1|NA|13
CASKFGGNTEAFF
TGTGCCAGTAAGTTCGGCGGGAACACTGAAGCTTTCTTT
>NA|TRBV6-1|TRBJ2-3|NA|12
CASTRDWNTQYF
TGTGCCAGCACGAGGGACTGGAATACGCAGTATTTT
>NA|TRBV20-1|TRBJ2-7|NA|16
CSARDWGDMQGKEQYF
TGCAGTGCTAGAGATTGGGGGGACATGCAGGGTAAAGAGCAGTACTTC
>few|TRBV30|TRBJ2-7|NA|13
CAWNRGPIYEQYF
TGTGCCTGGAATCGGGGACCGATCTACGAGCAGTACTTC
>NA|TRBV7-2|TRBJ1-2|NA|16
CASSLEGRGFDYGYTF
TGTGCCAGCAGCTTAGAGGGCAGGGGATTCGACTATGGCTACACCTTC
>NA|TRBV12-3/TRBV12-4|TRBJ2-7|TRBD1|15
CASRFGQGGSYEQYF
TGTGCCAGCAGATTCGGACAGGGAGGTTCCTACGAGCAGTACTTC
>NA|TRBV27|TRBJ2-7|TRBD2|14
CASRSGGGSYEQYF
TGTGCCAGCAGATCAGGCGGGGGCTCCTACGAGCAGTACTTC
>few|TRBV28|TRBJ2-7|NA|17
CASSLKILSSRTYEQYF
TGTGCCAGCAGTTTAAAAATCTTGTCATCTAGGACCTACGAGCAGTACTTC
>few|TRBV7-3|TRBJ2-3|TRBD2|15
CASSDGTSGEDTQYF
TGTGCCAGCAGCGATGGGACTAGCGGGGAAGATACGCAGTATTTT
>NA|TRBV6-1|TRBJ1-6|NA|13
CASSEVGSLTLHF
TGTGCCAGCAGTGAAGTAGGCAGTCTGACCCTCCACTTT
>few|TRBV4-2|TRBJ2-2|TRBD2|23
CASSQDLPGTSGRHPYGTGELFF
TGTGCCAGCAGCCAAGACCTACCCGGGACTAGCGGGAGACACCCTTACGGAACCGGGGAGCTGTTTTTT
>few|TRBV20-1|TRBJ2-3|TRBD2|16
CSAREGSGVNTDTQYF
TGCAGTGCTAGAGAGGGTAGCGGGGTCAACACAGATACGCAGTATTTT